These 28 T cell receptor beta chains were sequenced from one sample in a study of blood T cells in healthy people across ages. Together with a sample-barcoded 5' primer, a J-beta primer mix was included in a second PCR lasting about 6 to 12 cycles. TCRdb itself ran the 5' RACE reads through MiXCR, one entry per CDR3 protein. The sample includes about 1,800,000 distinct CDR3 sequences, 28% of them seen just once. Sequencing was done on a sample of blood. These receptors all come from a woman aged 25-40 years in good health.

This clonotype was seen repeatedly, ten times or more. The chain employs TRBV6-6 and TRBJ2-1; D perhaps matches TRBD1 (6 bases). Germline CDR1 reads MNHNY; CDR2 reads SVGAGI (reference sequence). V was shortened by 2 bases and J by 10 bases, with 9 bases between the two germline ends. This CDR3 has 12 residues. The CDR3 coding sequence is TGTGCCAGCAGTTACGATAGGGGGGAGCAGTTCTTC. Its translation is CASSYDRGEQFF.

In this sample, this clonotype turned up a few times. This sequence joins TRBV10-3 and TRBJ2-7, with 8 bases identical to TRBD2. This CDR3 contains 15 residues. V was pared by 6 bases and J by 5 bases, with 12 bases of the junction left unmatched. Germline V CDR1 and CDR2: ENHRY, SYGVKD. DNA of the CDR3: TGTGCCATCAGGCGGGAGGCCGGAGTATTCGACGAGCAGTACTTC. This codes for CAIRREAGVFDEQYF.

The sample holds many counts of this clonotype. The chain joins TRBV5-1 to TRBJ2-1, with TRBD2 matching 8 bases. The length of the CDR3 is 16 residues. The germline CDR1 and CDR2 sequences are SGHRS and YFSETQ. V lost 3 bases to trimming and J lost 6 bases; unmatched junction nucleotides: 11. The CDR3 coding sequence is TGCGCCAGCAGCTCGGGCGGAGCGGGAGAGGCCAATGAGCAGTTCTTC. Its protein is CASSSGGAGEANEQFF.

J is TRBJ1-1 and V is TRBV5-1, with D possibly matching TRBD1 (6 bases). The CDR3 is made up of 16 amino acids. Germline assignment: CDR1 SGHRS and CDR2 YFSETQ. Trimming left V 0 bases short and J 1 base short, with 13 bases between. The CDR3 coding sequence is TGCGCCAGCAGCTTGGGAGGGGGGGCATCGAACACTGAAGCTTTCTTT. Its translation is CASSLGGGASNTEAFF.

A few counts support this clonotype. V is TRBV12-3 or TRBV12-4 and J is TRBJ2-5, with 7 bases aligning to TRBD1. After removal of 5 bases from V and 11 bases from J, the junction contained 14 bases not matched to a gene. This CDR3 has 14 residues. The DNA of the CDR3 is TGTGCCAGCAGTGTCGACAGGGTTCTGATGGGGCAGTACTTC. Translation gives CASSVDRVLMGQYF.

This chain connects TRBV6-2 or TRBV6-3 to TRBJ2-3; 12 bases map to TRBD2. Germline trimming cut 8 bases from V and 2 bases from J; bases unmatched to any gene: 8. CDR3 length: 16 residues. Germline values: CDR1 MNHEY, CDR2 SVGEGT. The CDR3 DNA is TGTGCCAGCTGGAGAGGACTAGCGGGAAACACAGATACGCAGTATTTT. Protein: CASWRGLAGNTDTQYF.

This clonotype was seen more than once but under ten times. This chain connects TRBV24-1 to TRBJ1-2; 9 bases line up with TRBD1. CDR3 length: 13 amino acids. Trimming at V came to 4 bases and at J to 6 bases, leaving 2 bases not matched to a gene. CDR1 KGHDR and CDR2 SFDVKD come from the germline V gene. The CDR3 loop reads CATSEGTGHGYTF. The DNA for the CDR3 is TGTGCCACCAGTGAAGGGACAGGGCATGGCTACACCTTC.

This clonotype was observed a few times. The J gene is TRBJ2-5, the V gene TRBV5-1, with 9 bases aligning to TRBD1. Germline trimming cut 4 bases from V and 5 bases from J; bases unmatched to any gene: 9. CDR3 length: 15 amino acids. Germline V gene data show CDR1 as SGHRS and CDR2 as YFSETQ. The CDR3 sequence is CASSRTTGGQETQYF. The CDR3 DNA reads as TGCGCCAGCAGCCGGACGACAGGGGGTCAGGAGACCCAGTACTTC.

This chain links TRBV24-1 with TRBJ2-1; either TRBD1 or TRBD2 may fit D (5 bases each). The V gene's germline CDR1 is KGHDR and CDR2 SFDVKD. There are 17 residues in the CDR3. V was clipped by 4 bases and J by 0 bases, with 15 bases between them. The chain's CDR3 is CATSDSPGTFSYNEQFF. The CDR3 nucleotides are TGTGCCACCAGTGACTCCCCAGGGACCTTCTCCTACAATGAGCAGTTCTTC.

The chain recombines TRBV5-1 with TRBJ1-1; D unresolved. From germline, CDR1 is SGHRS and CDR2 YFSETQ. CDR3 length: 14 residues. The V end lost 5 bases, the J end lost 1 base, and 12 bases lay between the germline ends. CDR3: CASRLTAGNTEAFF. The CDR3 DNA reads as TGCGCCAGCAGGCTTACGGCAGGGAACACTGAAGCTTTCTTT.

The chain employs TRBV4-1 and TRBJ2-6; the D gene is possibly TRBD2 (5 bases). Germline CDR1 and CDR2: MGHRA and YSYEKL. The V end lost 3 bases, the J end lost 1 base, and 10 bases lay between the germline ends. This CDR3 contains 16 residues. This chain's CDR3 is CASSQGVQSGANVLTF. In DNA, the CDR3 is TGCGCCAGCAGCCAGGGAGTTCAGTCTGGGGCCAACGTCCTGACTTTC.

This clonotype was detected only a few times. The chain couples TRBV7-9 to TRBJ2-3, with D possibly being TRBD1 (6 bases). The CDR3 has 16 residues. CDR1 and CDR2 from the germline V gene are SEHNR and FQNEAQ (reference sequence). Trimming took 5 bases from V and 5 from J, leaving 20 bases between them. Written as DNA, the CDR3 is TGTGCCAGCAGCCAGCCCAGGGGCAGGGGTGAAGATACGCAGTATTTT. Translating it yields CASSQPRGRGEDTQYF.

In its sample, this clonotype was seen a few times. The rearrangement joins TRBV2 to TRBJ1-2; TRBD1 might be the D (5 bases). This CDR3 spans 14 amino acids. V was cut by 5 bases and J by 7 bases, with 17 bases left in between. The germline CDR1 and CDR2 sequences are SNHLY and FYNNEI. Here the CDR3 DNA reads TGTGCCAGCAGTCCGGATGTAGAACAGGCTGGCTACACCTTC. This sequence encodes CASSPDVEQAGYTF.

This clonotype was seen ten or more times. The J gene is TRBJ2-1, the V gene TRBV10-2; maybe TRBD2 (5 bases). The V and J ends lost 8 bases and 4 bases respectively, with 9 bases between them. CDR3 length equals 12 residues. The germline CDR1 and CDR2 sequences are WSHSY and SAAADI. Written as DNA, the CDR3 is TGCGCCAGCGGGGAGTATTACAATGAGCAGTTCTTC. It is translated as CASGEYYNEQFF.

This clonotype was observed a few times. The chain employs TRBV18 and TRBJ1-5; D not certain. This CDR3 is 17 amino acids long. V shed 2 bases and J shed 3 bases, with 17 bases lying between them. Germline CDR1 and CDR2: KGHSH and LQKENI. DNA of the CDR3: TGTGCCAGCTCACCAACTTCTTCGGGGTATGCCAATCAGCCCCAGCATTTT. This translates into CASSPTSSGYANQPQHF.

The J gene is TRBJ2-5, the V gene TRBV20-1; a weak D match, TRBD1 (5 bases). CDR3 length: 15 residues. Trimming shortened V by 0 bases and J by 5 bases, and 16 bases separated the two germline ends. Germline values: CDR1 DFQATT, CDR2 SNEGSKA (reference sequence). CDR3 in amino acids: CSARDGAILGETQYF. CDR3 nucleotides: TGCAGTGCTAGAGATGGGGCGATTCTTGGGGAGACCCAGTACTTC.

This clonotype turned up a few times. The V call is TRBV6-4, the J call TRBJ2-2; D might be TRBD1 (7 bases). The CDR3 runs 15 residues. The V gene's germline CDR1 is MRHNA and CDR2 SNTAGT. Trimming stripped 2 bases from V and 4 bases from J, with 11 bases between. The CDR3 sequence: CASSDQGGTTGELFF. The CDR3 DNA follows: TGTGCCAGCAGTGACCAGGGGGGAACCACCGGGGAGCTGTTTTTT.

This clonotype was counted between two and nine times. J is TRBJ1-5 and V is TRBV5-5; 7 nucleotides line up with TRBD1. Germline V lookup: CDR1 SGHKS, CDR2 YYEKEE (reference sequence). This CDR3 has 14 residues. V lost 3 bases to trimming and J lost 5 bases; unmatched junction nucleotides: 5. The CDR3 coding sequence is TGTGCCAGCAGCTGGGACAGCGTCGATCAGCCCCAGCATTTT. Translated, it gives CASSWDSVDQPQHF.

The V call is TRBV7-9, the J call TRBJ2-5; no reliable D call. V was pared by 0 bases and J by 5 bases, with 7 bases between. The CDR3 sequence is 13 residues long. Germline values: CDR1 SEHNR, CDR2 FQNEAQ (reference sequence). The CDR3 loop reads CASSLAESETQYF. CDR3 nucleotides: TGTGCCAGCAGCTTAGCGGAGTCGGAGACCCAGTACTTC.

The chain is built from TRBV5-6 and TRBJ2-3; D not resolved. The length of the CDR3 is 14 residues. V was trimmed by 3 bases and J by 0 bases, leaving 8 bases between them. Germline CDR1 reads SGHDT; CDR2 reads YYEEEE. The CDR3 DNA is TGTGCCAGCAGCTGGCCCGGTAGCACAGATACGCAGTATTTT. Residues: CASSWPGSTDTQYF. The entire variable domain, with the rest obtained from reference TRBV5-6 and TRBJ2-3, is as follows: DAGVTQSPTHLIKTRGQQVTLRCSPKSGHDTVSWYQQALGQGPQFIFQYYEEEERQRGNFPDRFSGHQFPNYSSELNVNALLLGDSALYLCASSWPGSTDTQYFGPGTRLTVL.

This clonotype was counted many times. The CDR3 DNA is TGTGCCAGCAGCTTAGATGGCGGGAACAATGAGCAGTTCTTC. This sequence encodes CASSLDGGNNEQFF. This chain links TRBV7-2 with TRBJ2-1; TRBD2 might be the D (6 bases). CDR3 length: 14 amino acids. The V end was cut by 1 base, the J end by 5 bases, with 9 bases between. Germline V CDR1 and CDR2: SGHTA, FQGNSA.

About this clonotype: A read error may explain this, as a much larger clone is one base away. The rearrangement links TRBV20-1 to TRBJ2-1; D not certain. CDR1 and CDR2 from the germline V gene are DFQATT and SNEGSKA (reference sequence). CDR3 size: 10 residues. V was clipped by 3 bases and J by 7 bases, with 4 bases between them. CDR3 region: CSASENEQFF. Here the CDR3 DNA reads TGCAGTGCTAGCGAGAATGAGCAGTTCTTC.

The CDR3 coding sequence is TGTGCCAGCAGCCGGGGACTTTCACGCTACGAGCAGTACTTC. This encodes CASSRGLSRYEQYF. J is TRBJ2-7 and V is TRBV14; a weak D match, TRBD2 (6 bases). The germline V and J ends were trimmed by 4 bases and 3 bases, with 13 bases remaining between them. The CDR3 contains 14 residues. The germline CDR1 and CDR2 sequences are SGHDN and FVKESK.

In this sample, this clonotype turned up a few times. This chain uses TRBV20-1 with TRBJ2-1, with TRBD2 identical over 8 bases. Germline trimming cut 6 bases from V and 8 bases from J; bases unmatched to any gene: 6. Germline V gives CDR1 DFQATT, CDR2 SNEGSKA (reference sequence). This CDR3 has 12 amino acids. The CDR3 DNA reads TGCAGTGCCCCGGGGGGGCCCGATGAGCAGTTCTTC. Translating it yields CSAPGGPDEQFF.

This clonotype was seen ten or more times. The gene calls are TRBV20-1 and TRBJ2-7; TRBD1 or TRBD2 may be the D gene (5 bases each). Germline V gives CDR1 DFQATT, CDR2 SNEGSKA (reference sequence). This CDR3 is built from 15 residues. V was clipped by 5 bases and J by 6 bases, with 23 bases between them. The CDR3 spells CSAPSSLTGTAEQYF. CDR3 sequence (DNA): TGCAGTGCTCCCTCGTCCCTGACCGGGACCGCCGAGCAGTACTTC.

The genes are TRBV5-8 and TRBJ2-4; D is unresolved. The last part of the DNA fits TRBJ2-7 better; the J call may be wrong. CDR1 SGHTS and CDR2 YDEGEE come from the germline V gene. This CDR3 is built from 14 residues. The CDR3 sequence is CASSLEPTSDEQYF. The CDR3 nucleotides are TGTGCCAGCAGCTTGGAACCTACTTCGGACGAGCAGTACTTC.

This clonotype was detected only a few times. The J gene is TRBJ2-7, the V gene TRBV12-3 or TRBV12-4; unclear D gene. The CDR3 contains 13 residues. Trimming pared 6 bases from V and 3 bases from J, leaving 12 bases between. The CDR3 DNA reads TGTGCCAGCAGGGATCGAACACGCTACGAGCAGTACTTC. It yields the protein CASRDRTRYEQYF.

This clonotype came up a few times. CDR3 sequence reads: CASSSQAGGPEQFF. CDR3 coding DNA: TGTGCCAGCAGCTCTCAAGCGGGGGGGCCGGAGCAGTTCTTC. The rearrangement uses TRBV7-2 and TRBJ2-1; 10 bases are a match to TRBD2. This CDR3 contains 14 residues. CDR1 SGHTA and CDR2 FQGNSA come from the germline V gene. V gave up 4 bases and J gave up 10 bases; unmatched junction bases: 7.